A single sample gave rise to the 30 T cell receptor beta chains below, sequenced in a study of blood T cell repertoires in COVID-19. Sequencing used immunoSEQ multiplex PCR; TCRdb keeps in-frame clones, though not all of them. The data hold 200,000 to 250,000 clones, with more than 80% observed a single time. The sequencing sample was made of peripheral blood. All receptors come from a human donor in a cohort sampled during active COVID-19.

The chain carries TRBV3-1 (or the pseudogene TRBV3-2) and TRBJ2-7; D might be TRBD2 (5 bases). The CDR3 has 16 amino acids. In germline, CDR1 is LGHDT, CDR2 YNNKEL (reference sequence). Trimming cost V 0 bases and J 2 bases, with 14 bases left between them. The CDR3 spells CASSQDRFGDTYEQYF. The CDR3, as DNA: TGTGCCAGCAGCCAAGACCGCTTCGGGGATACCTACGAGCAGTACTTC.

A few counts support this clone. This chain links TRBV12-5 with TRBJ1-2; D ambiguous. The CDR3 sequence is 15 residues long. The germline gives CDR1 LGHNT, CDR2 FRNRAP. V lost 5 bases to trimming and J lost 2 bases, with 15 bases between them. CDR3 sequence reads: CASGRLHSENYGYTF. The CDR3 DNA is TGTGCTAGTGGTCGCCTCCACTCGGAGAACTATGGCTACACCTTC.

The genes are TRBV20-1 and TRBJ2-7, with 12 bases that match TRBD1. The CDR3 covers 15 residues. V lost 3 bases, J lost 4 bases, and 7 bases stayed unmatched. Germline loops: CDR1 DFQATT, CDR2 SNEGSKA (reference sequence). In DNA form, the CDR3 reads TGCAGTGCTAGTCCCGGGACAGGGGGCAGGTACGAGCAGTACTTC. Amino acid sequence: CSASPGTGGRYEQYF.

This rearrangement joins TRBV11-2 to TRBJ1-2; no reliable D call. CDR3 size: 13 residues. V shed 2 bases and J shed 2 bases, with 6 bases lying between them. Per the germline V gene, CDR1 is SGHAT and CDR2 is FQNNGV. CDR3 sequence: CASSLTENYGYTF. As DNA, the CDR3 is TGTGCCAGCAGCTTAACAGAAAACTATGGCTACACCTTC.

This clone was counted many times. The chain uses TRBV19 and TRBJ2-4, with a weak D call TRBD2 (7 bases). The germline gives CDR1 LNHDA, CDR2 SQIVND (reference sequence). The CDR3 has 16 residues. Trimming pared 7 bases from V and 1 base from J, leaving 17 bases between. The CDR3 DNA is TGTGCCAGTACCGCGGGGGCCACTGGGGCCAAAAACATTCAGTACTTC. The encoded protein is CASTAGATGAKNIQYF.

CDR3 region: CATLQGGGANVLTF. Here the CDR3 DNA reads TGTGCCACCCTCCAGGGTGGTGGGGCCAACGTCCTGACTTTC. This chain uses TRBV15 with TRBJ2-6, with D possibly TRBD1 on 5 matching bases. Per germline, CDR1 LNHNV and CDR2 YYDKDF (reference sequence). The CDR3 is made up of 14 amino acids. Between the trimmed V and J ends, which lost 8 bases and 3 bases, there was a span of 11 bases. Variable domain in full (rest from reference TRBV15 and TRBJ2-6): DAMVIQNPRYQVTQFGKPVTLSCSQTLNHNVMYWYQQKSSQAPKLLFHYYDKDFNNEADTPDNFQSRRPNTSFCFLDIRSPGLGDTAMYLCATLQGGGANVLTFGAGSRLTVL.

This clone was recorded a few times. The chain joins TRBV13 to TRBJ1-1; weak D call: TRBD1 (5 bases). Deletions cut 3 bases from V and 0 bases from J, with 11 bases between. The V gene's germline CDR1 is PRHDT and CDR2 FYEKMQ (reference sequence). This CDR3 is built from 15 residues. Written as DNA, the CDR3 is TGTGCCAGCAGCTTTCCGCGGGGCATGAACACTGAAGCTTTCTTT. Protein sequence: CASSFPRGMNTEAFF.

This clone was recorded only once. V usage is TRBV7-8 and J usage is TRBJ2-5; possible D gene TRBD2, 6 bases. The CDR3 runs to 14 residues. Germline V gives CDR1 SGHVS, CDR2 FQNEAQ. Trimming shortened V by 0 bases and J by 3 bases, and 8 bases separated the two germline ends. The CDR3 sequence: CASSLAGGEETQYF. CDR3 nucleotides: TGTGCCAGCAGCTTAGCGGGCGGGGAAGAGACCCAGTACTTC. The full variable domain, rest sourced from reference TRBV7-8 and TRBJ2-5, is GAGVSQSPRYKVAKRGQDVALRCDPISGHVSLFWYQQALGQGPEFLTYFQNEAQLDKSGLPSDRFFAERPEGSVSTLKIQRTQQEDSAVYLCASSLAGGEETQYFGPGTRLLVL.

V and J are TRBV28 and TRBJ2-1, with 7 positions matching TRBD2. The CDR3 spans 22 residues. Germline loops: CDR1 MDHEN, CDR2 SYDVKM. V was pared by 0 bases and J by 4 bases, with 24 bases of the junction left unmatched. The CDR3 loop reads CASSLWMGRGISGNRLYNEQFF. The CDR3 region has the DNA TGTGCCAGCAGTTTATGGATGGGGAGGGGTATAAGCGGGAACAGACTATACAATGAGCAGTTCTTC.

The chain carries TRBV10-2 and TRBJ1-2; D might be TRBD1 (6 bases). CDR3 length: 13 amino acids. Trimming pared 3 bases from V and 3 bases from J, leaving 8 bases between. Germline assignment: CDR1 WSHSY and CDR2 SAAADI. The CDR3 DNA reads TGCGCCAGCAGTGACTGGACAGACTATGGCTACACCTTC. Translation gives CASSDWTDYGYTF.

V usage is TRBV2 and J usage is TRBJ1-5; no clear D. Per germline, CDR1 SNHLY and CDR2 FYNNEI. CDR3 size: 12 residues. Between the trimmed V and J ends, which lost 3 bases and 6 bases, there was a span of 6 bases. CDR3 residues: CASSEELQPQHF. CDR3 bases: TGTGCCAGCAGTGAGGAGCTTCAGCCCCAGCATTTT. The complete variable domain, with remaining parts taken from reference TRBV2 and TRBJ1-5, reads EPEVTQTPSHQVTQMGQEVILRCVPISNHLYFYWYRQILGQKVEFLVSFYNNEISEKSEIFDDQFSVERPDGSNFTLKIRSTKLEDSAMYFCASSEELQPQHFGDGTRLSIL.

The CDR3 DNA reads as TGCGCCAGCAGCCCAAGCCAGGGACTAGCGGGAAGGGGGGACATTCAGTACTTC. Translation: CASSPSQGLAGRGDIQYF. The chain joins TRBV4-1 to TRBJ2-4; 13 bases are a match to TRBD2. The CDR3 contains 18 residues. Trimming removed 4 bases from V and 8 bases from J; junction bases left unmatched: 14. CDR1 is MGHRA, CDR2 YSYEKL, per germline.

This clone was counted many times. The chain links TRBV13 to TRBJ2-1, with 12 bases lining up with TRBD2. CDR1 and CDR2 from the germline V gene are PRHDT and FYEKMQ (reference sequence). The CDR3 totals 18 residues. With V trimmed by 5 bases and J by 4 bases, 12 bases remained unmatched. The CDR3 here is CASSPPEGGLAGYNEQFF. CDR3 sequence (DNA): TGTGCCAGCAGCCCCCCAGAAGGGGGACTAGCGGGTTACAATGAGCAGTTCTTC.

The chain employs TRBV6-5 and TRBJ1-5; D ambiguous. The germline V and J ends were trimmed by 7 bases and 2 bases, with 12 bases remaining between them. This CDR3 has 14 amino acids. CDR1 is MNHEY and CDR2 is SVGAGI in the germline V gene. Written as DNA, the CDR3 is TGTGCCAGCACCCGACAATCAGGCAATCAGCCCCAGCATTTT. Residues: CASTRQSGNQPQHF.

This clone turned up a few times. The rearrangement links TRBV19 to TRBJ2-3; TRBD1 agrees at 8 bases. CDR1 and CDR2 (germline): LNHDA, SQIVND (reference sequence). J gave up 6 bases and V 5 bases, and 10 bases lay outside the gene matches. The CDR3 is 15 residues long. The CDR3 nucleotides are TGTGCCAGTAGTCTCCGACAGGGGATGGATGATACGCAGTATTTT. Translating it yields CASSLRQGMDDTQYF.

The chain combines TRBV10-1 with TRBJ1-5; D uncertain. Per germline, CDR1 WNHNN and CDR2 SYGVQD (reference sequence). The CDR3 spans 12 residues. Trimming took 3 bases from V and 7 from J, leaving 7 bases between them. CDR3: CASSEPGQPQHF. The DNA of the CDR3 is TGCGCCAGCAGTGAACCCGGGCAGCCCCAGCATTTT.

This chain connects TRBV5-1 to TRBJ2-7; TRBD1 matches at 8 bases. V gave up 4 bases and J gave up 5 bases; unmatched junction bases: 8. The CDR3 extends over 14 amino acids. In germline, CDR1 is SGHRS, CDR2 YFSETQ. CDR3 protein: CASSRPTGDNEQYF. In nucleotides, the CDR3 is TGCGCCAGCAGCCGGCCGACAGGGGACAACGAGCAGTACTTC.

Only a few counts were recorded for this clone. The V gene is TRBV10-1, the J gene TRBJ1-2; D gene ambiguous. The CDR3 contains 15 residues. Trimming cost V 3 bases and J 0 bases, with 11 bases left between them. Per the germline V gene, CDR1 is WNHNN and CDR2 is SYGVQD (reference sequence). CDR3 region: CASSEFLTANYGYTF. CDR3 in DNA: TGCGCCAGCAGTGAATTCTTAACAGCTAACTATGGCTACACCTTC.

The chain joins TRBV7-2 to TRBJ2-5; D remains ambiguous. The CDR3 spans 13 residues. The V gene's germline CDR1 is SGHTA and CDR2 FQGNSA. The V end lost 8 bases, the J end lost 1 base, and 11 bases lay between the germline ends. The CDR3 coding sequence is TGTGCCAGCGGCCTGATTGCCCAAGAGACCCAGTACTTC. Amino acid sequence: CASGLIAQETQYF.

This clone has only one observation. The chain uses TRBV7-9 and TRBJ2-7; D is possibly TRBD1 (6 bases). From germline, CDR1 is SEHNR and CDR2 FQNEAQ (reference sequence). The CDR3 is made up of 15 amino acids. The V end was cut by 2 bases, the J end by 0 bases, with 11 bases between. The CDR3 spells CASSLPGAFSYEQYF. CDR3 DNA sequence: TGTGCCAGCAGCTTACCAGGGGCCTTCTCCTACGAGCAGTACTTC.

The CDR3 sequence is CASTQGYNSPLHF. CDR3 nucleotide sequence: TGTGCCAGCACCCAGGGTTATAATTCACCCCTCCACTTT. This chain joins TRBV5-6 and TRBJ1-6; TRBD1 might be the D (5 bases). CDR1 SGHDT and CDR2 YYEEEE come from the germline V gene. The CDR3 sequence is 13 residues long. With 6 bases removed from V and 4 bases from J, the gap between germline ends came to 8 bases.

This clone turned up a few times. The chain combines TRBV7-2 with TRBJ1-6; D might be TRBD1 (6 bases). This CDR3 is 15 amino acids long. Trimming removed 5 bases from V and 7 bases from J, with 15 bases in between. Germline CDR1 SGHTA, CDR2 FQGNSA. The CDR3 is CASSPLQGMNSPLHF. CDR3 coding DNA: TGTGCCAGCAGCCCCCTACAGGGAATGAATTCACCCCTCCACTTT. The entire variable domain, with the rest obtained from reference TRBV7-2 and TRBJ1-6, is as follows: GAGVSQSPSNKVTEKGKDVELRCDPISGHTALYWYRQSLGQGLEFLIYFQGNSAPDKSGLPSDRFSAERTGGSVSTLTIQRTQQEDSAVYLCASSPLQGMNSPLHFGNGTRLTVT.

The sample holds one count of this clone. J is TRBJ2-1 and V is TRBV6-5, with TRBD2 matching 12 bases. The CDR3 length is 14 residues. V shed 4 bases, J shed 8 bases, and the junction held 3 bases outside the gene matches. From germline, CDR1 is MNHEY and CDR2 SVGAGI. The CDR3 sequence: CASSSLAGGHEQFF. CDR3 bases: TGTGCCAGCAGTTCCCTAGCGGGAGGGCATGAGCAGTTCTTC.

This clone has only one observation. V gene TRBV2 combines with J gene TRBJ1-2; a weak D match, TRBD1 (5 bases). Trimming shortened V by 5 bases and J by 8 bases, and 15 bases separated the two germline ends. In germline, CDR1 is SNHLY, CDR2 FYNNEI. The CDR3 spans 13 residues. Here the CDR3 reads CASSLQGGTGYTF. CDR3 bases: TGTGCCAGCAGTCTCCAGGGCGGTACGGGCTACACCTTC.

The chain recombines TRBV3-1 (or the pseudogene TRBV3-2) with TRBJ2-5; 12 nucleotides line up with TRBD2. The CDR3 contains 15 residues. Germline-derived CDR1 and CDR2 are LGHDT and YNNKEL (reference sequence). Trimming removed 6 bases from V and 5 bases from J; junction bases left unmatched: 7. The CDR3 nucleotides are TGTGCCAGCAGTCTCGGACTAGCGGGAAAGGAGACCCAGTACTTC. It codes for CASSLGLAGKETQYF.

J is TRBJ2-7 and V is TRBV25-1; 9 bases agree with TRBD2. CDR1 is MGHDK and CDR2 is SYGVNS in the germline V gene. CDR3 size: 16 residues. Trimming took 0 bases from V and 5 from J; bases not matched to a gene: 8. This CDR3 is CASSEYRSSGNHEQYF. DNA for the CDR3: TGTGCCAGCAGTGAATATAGGTCTAGCGGGAACCACGAGCAGTACTTC.

This clone was seen more than once but under ten times. V and J are TRBV27 and TRBJ2-7, with 7 bases aligning to TRBD1. From germline, CDR1 is MNHEY and CDR2 SMNVEV (reference sequence). The CDR3 contains 13 residues. V was clipped by 8 bases and J by 2 bases; unmatched bases: 6. The DNA of the CDR3 is TGTGCCAGCGCCGGACAGGAGACCTACGAGCAGTACTTC. Protein: CASAGQETYEQYF.

The chain has TRBV4-1 and TRBJ2-7; D may be TRBD1 (6 bases). CDR1 and CDR2 (germline): MGHRA, YSYEKL. V shed 5 bases and J shed 4 bases, with 15 bases lying between them. This CDR3 region has 14 residues. The CDR3 DNA reads as TGCGCCAGCAGCGCCAGGACAGCGTTATACGAGCAGTACTTC. Amino acids: CASSARTALYEQYF.

Relative to its sample, this clone is medium-sized (0.01 to 0.1%). Distinct nucleotide sequences in the sample also encode this CDR3. The gene calls are TRBV30 and TRBJ2-2; D is perhaps TRBD1 (6 bases). The CDR3 extends over 15 amino acids. From germline, CDR1 is GTSNPN and CDR2 SVGIG (reference sequence). V shed 0 bases and J shed 0 bases, with 8 bases lying between them. The DNA for the CDR3 is TGTGCCTGGAGTGTAGGGGGAGCGAACACCGGGGAGCTGTTTTTT. Residues: CAWSVGGANTGELFF.

This chain uses TRBV28 with TRBJ1-2; tentative D call: TRBD1 (5 bases). This CDR3 has 13 residues. The V gene lost 4 bases and the J gene lost 3 bases, with 9 bases spanning the gap. Per the germline V gene, CDR1 is MDHEN and CDR2 is SYDVKM. CDR3 loop: CASSSQGHYGYTF. CDR3 coding DNA: TGTGCCAGCAGTTCCCAGGGTCACTATGGCTACACCTTC.